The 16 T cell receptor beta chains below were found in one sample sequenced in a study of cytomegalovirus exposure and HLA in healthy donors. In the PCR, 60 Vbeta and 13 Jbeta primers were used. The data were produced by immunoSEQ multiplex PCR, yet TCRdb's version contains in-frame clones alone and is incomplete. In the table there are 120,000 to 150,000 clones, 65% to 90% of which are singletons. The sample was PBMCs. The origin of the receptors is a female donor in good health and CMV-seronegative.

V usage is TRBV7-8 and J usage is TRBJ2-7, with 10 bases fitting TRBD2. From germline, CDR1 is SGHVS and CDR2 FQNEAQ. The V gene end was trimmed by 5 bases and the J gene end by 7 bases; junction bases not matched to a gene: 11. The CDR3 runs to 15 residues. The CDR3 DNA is TGTGCCAGCAGCCCACAGGTAGCGGGAGGAAATGAGCAGTACTTC. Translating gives CASSPQVAGGNEQYF. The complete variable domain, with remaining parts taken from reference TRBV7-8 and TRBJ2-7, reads GAGVSQSPRYKVAKRGQDVALRCDPISGHVSLFWYQQALGQGPEFLTYFQNEAQLDKSGLPSDRFFAERPEGSVSTLKIQRTQQEDSAVYLCASSPQVAGGNEQYFGPGTRLTVT.

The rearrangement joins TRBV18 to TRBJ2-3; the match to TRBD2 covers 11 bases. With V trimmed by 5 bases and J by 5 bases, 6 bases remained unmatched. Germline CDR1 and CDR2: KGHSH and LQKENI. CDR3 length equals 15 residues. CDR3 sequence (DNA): TGTGCCAGCTCATCACTAGCGGGAGCTTTAGATACGCAGTATTTT. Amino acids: CASSSLAGALDTQYF.

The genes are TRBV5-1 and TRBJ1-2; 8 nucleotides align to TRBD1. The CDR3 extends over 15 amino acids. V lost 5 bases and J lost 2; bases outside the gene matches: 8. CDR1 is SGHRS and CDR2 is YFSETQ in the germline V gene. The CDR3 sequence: CASRPGQGNNYGYTF. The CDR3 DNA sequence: TGCGCCAGCAGACCTGGACAGGGTAACAACTATGGCTACACCTTC. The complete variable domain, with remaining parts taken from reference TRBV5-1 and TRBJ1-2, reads KAGVTQTPRYLIKTRGQQVTLSCSPISGHRSVSWYQQTPGQGLQFLFEYFSETQRNKGNFPGRFSGRQFSNSRSEMNVSTLELGDSALYLCASRPGQGNNYGYTFGSGTRLTVV.

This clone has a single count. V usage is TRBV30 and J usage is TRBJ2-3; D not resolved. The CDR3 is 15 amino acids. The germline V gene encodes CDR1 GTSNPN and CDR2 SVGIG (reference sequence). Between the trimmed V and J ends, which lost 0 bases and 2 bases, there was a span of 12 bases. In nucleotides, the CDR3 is TGTGCCTGGAGTGTACTTCTCTATCTCACAGATACGCAGTATTTT. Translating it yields CAWSVLLYLTDTQYF.

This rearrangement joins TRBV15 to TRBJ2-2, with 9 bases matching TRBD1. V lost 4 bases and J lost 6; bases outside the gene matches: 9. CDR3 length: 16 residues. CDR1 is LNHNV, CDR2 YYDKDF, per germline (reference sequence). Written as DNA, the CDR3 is TGTGCCACCAGCACTTCCGGGACAGGGAAGGCCGGGGAGCTGTTTTTT. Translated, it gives CATSTSGTGKAGELFF.

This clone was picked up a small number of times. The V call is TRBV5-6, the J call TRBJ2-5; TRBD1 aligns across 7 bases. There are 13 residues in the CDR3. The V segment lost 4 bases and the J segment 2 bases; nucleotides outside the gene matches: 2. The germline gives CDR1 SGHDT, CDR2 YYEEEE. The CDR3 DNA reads TGTGCCAGCAGCCGACAGGGACAAGAGACCCAGTACTTC. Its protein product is CASSRQGQETQYF.

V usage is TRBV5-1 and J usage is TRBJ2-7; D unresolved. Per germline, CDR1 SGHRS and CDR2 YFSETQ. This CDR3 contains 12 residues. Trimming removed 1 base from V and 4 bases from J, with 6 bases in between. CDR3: CASSLNGYEQYF. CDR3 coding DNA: TGCGCCAGCAGCTTGAACGGGTACGAGCAGTACTTC.

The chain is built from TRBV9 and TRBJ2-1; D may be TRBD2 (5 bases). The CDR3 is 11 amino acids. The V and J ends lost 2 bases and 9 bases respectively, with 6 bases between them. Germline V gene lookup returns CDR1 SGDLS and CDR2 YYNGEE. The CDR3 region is CASSVGVEQFF. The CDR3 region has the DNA TGTGCCAGCAGCGTGGGAGTTGAGCAGTTCTTC.

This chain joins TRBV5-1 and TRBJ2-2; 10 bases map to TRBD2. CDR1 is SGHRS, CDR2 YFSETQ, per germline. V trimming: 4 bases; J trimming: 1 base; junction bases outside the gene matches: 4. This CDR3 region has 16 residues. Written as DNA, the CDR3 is TGCGCCAGCAGCCCTAGCGGGAGCGAGAACACCGGGGAGCTGTTTTTT. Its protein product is CASSPSGSENTGELFF.

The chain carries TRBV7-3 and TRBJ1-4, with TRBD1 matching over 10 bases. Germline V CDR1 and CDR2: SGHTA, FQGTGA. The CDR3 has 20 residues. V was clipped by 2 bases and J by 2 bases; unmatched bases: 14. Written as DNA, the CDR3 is TGTGCCAGCAGCTTAGTACCACGACGGACAGGGGGTTGGACTAATGAAAAACTGTTTTTT. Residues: CASSLVPRRTGGWTNEKLFF.

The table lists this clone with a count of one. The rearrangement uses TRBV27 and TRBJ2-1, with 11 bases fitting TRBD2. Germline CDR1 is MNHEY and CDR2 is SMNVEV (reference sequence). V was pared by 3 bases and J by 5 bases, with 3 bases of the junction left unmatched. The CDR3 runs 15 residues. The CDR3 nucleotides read TGTGCCAGCAGTTTTCTGGGACTAGCGGACAATGAGCAGTTCTTC. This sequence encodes CASSFLGLADNEQFF.

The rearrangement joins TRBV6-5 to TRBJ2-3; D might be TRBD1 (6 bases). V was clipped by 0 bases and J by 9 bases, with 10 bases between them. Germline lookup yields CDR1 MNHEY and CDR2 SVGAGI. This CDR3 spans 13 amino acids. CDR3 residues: CASSYSKQGTQYF. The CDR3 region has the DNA TGTGCCAGCAGTTACTCGAAACAGGGAACGCAGTATTTT.

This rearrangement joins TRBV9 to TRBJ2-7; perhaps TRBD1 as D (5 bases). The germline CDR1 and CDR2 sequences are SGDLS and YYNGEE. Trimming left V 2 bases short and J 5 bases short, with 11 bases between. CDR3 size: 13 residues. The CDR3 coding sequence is TGTGCCAGCAGCGTCACAGGAAGCCACGAGCAGTACTTC. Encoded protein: CASSVTGSHEQYF.

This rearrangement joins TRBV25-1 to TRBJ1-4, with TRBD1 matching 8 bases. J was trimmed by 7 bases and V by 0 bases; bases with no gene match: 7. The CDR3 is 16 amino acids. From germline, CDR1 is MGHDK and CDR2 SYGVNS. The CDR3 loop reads CASSEYTAGGGEKLFF. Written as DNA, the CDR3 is TGTGCCAGCAGTGAATATACCGCAGGGGGCGGTGAAAAACTGTTTTTT. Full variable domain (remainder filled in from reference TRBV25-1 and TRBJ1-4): EADIYQTPRYLVIGTGKKITLECSQTMGHDKMYWYQQDPGMELHLIHYSYGVNSTEKGDLSSESTVSRIRTEHFPLTLESARPSHTSQYLCASSEYTAGGGEKLFFGSGTQLSVL.

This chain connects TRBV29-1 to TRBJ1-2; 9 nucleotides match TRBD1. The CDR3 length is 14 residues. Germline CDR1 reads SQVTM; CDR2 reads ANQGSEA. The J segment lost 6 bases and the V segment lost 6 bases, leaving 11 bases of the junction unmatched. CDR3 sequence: CSVDTGTGKNGYTF. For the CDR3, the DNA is TGCAGCGTCGACACCGGGACAGGGAAGAATGGCTACACCTTC.

The CDR3 nucleotides are TGTGCCAGCAGCAACAGGGACACTGAAGCTTTCTTT. It specifies CASSNRDTEAFF. The chain uses TRBV7-9 and TRBJ1-1, with TRBD1 as a possible D gene (6 bases). Trimming shortened V by 5 bases and J by 3 bases, and 7 bases separated the two germline ends. The germline V gene has CDR1 SEHNR and CDR2 FQNEAQ (reference sequence). The CDR3 length is 12 residues.